These 20 T cell receptor beta chains share one sample of origin, sequenced in a study of T cells after posttransplantation cyclophosphamide. Cyclophosphamide on days +3 and +4 followed busulfan-fludarabine conditioning and a marrow graft. The method was immunoSEQ multiplex PCR; TCRdb's version includes in-frame clones alone and lacks a portion of them. This sample has 15,000 to 20,000 clones; about 91% occur once, and the top ten carry 0.5% to 0.6%. The input for sequencing was CD4+ T cells sorted from blood, taken after allogeneic stem cell transplant with posttransplant cyclophosphamide. These receptors all stem from a male patient aged 55 to 69 who received an allogeneic stem cell transplant from a related donor and was CMV-positive. Some of the T cells might come from the graft donor.

The V call is TRBV7-9, the J call TRBJ1-2; D is possibly TRBD1 (6 bases). Germline CDR1 and CDR2: SEHNR and FQNEAQ (reference sequence). V was cut by 5 bases and J by 5 bases, with 15 bases left in between. This CDR3 region has 14 residues. CDR3 loop: CASSLTGSGYGYTF. The CDR3, as DNA: TGTGCCAGCAGCCTCACAGGGTCAGGGTATGGCTACACCTTC.

V and J are TRBV28 and TRBJ2-2; 10 bases are shared with TRBD1. CDR1 is MDHEN and CDR2 is SYDVKM in the germline V gene. Trimming cost V 7 bases and J 6 bases; bases outside gene matches: 11. CDR3 length: 16 residues. The CDR3 coding sequence is TGTGCCAGCACCGCAGGGACAGGGGAGTATTCCGGGGAGCTGTTTTTT. Its protein is CASTAGTGEYSGELFF.

The chain has TRBV2 and TRBJ2-2; TRBD1 agrees at 7 bases. CDR3 length: 13 amino acids. CDR1 SNHLY and CDR2 FYNNEI come from the germline V gene. J was trimmed by 6 bases and V by 6 bases; bases with no gene match: 4. In DNA, the CDR3 is TGTGCCAGCAGCGCTCAGGGGGCCGGGGAGCTGTTTTTT. Its translation is CASSAQGAGELFF. Based on the CDR3 plus reference TRBV2 and TRBJ2-2, the full variable domain is EPEVTQTPSHQVTQMGQEVILRCVPISNHLYFYWYRQILGQKVEFLVSFYNNEISEKSEIFDDQFSVERPDGSNFTLKIRSTKLEDSAMYFCASSAQGAGELFFGEGSRLTVL.

The CDR3 DNA follows: TGTGCCAGCAGCCTAGGGACATCCAAGGGGAGCTATGGCTACACCTTC. Amino acids: CASSLGTSKGSYGYTF. The chain has TRBV5-6 and TRBJ1-2; the D gene is possibly TRBD1 (6 bases). V gave up 4 bases and J gave up 4 bases, with 20 bases separating them. There are 16 residues in the CDR3. Looked up from germline, CDR1 is SGHDT and CDR2 is YYEEEE.

V usage is TRBV7-2 and J usage is TRBJ2-1; 10 bases are shared with TRBD2. Germline values: CDR1 SGHTA, CDR2 FQGNSA. CDR3 length: 15 residues. V lost 5 bases to trimming and J lost 4 bases; unmatched junction nucleotides: 5. The CDR3 protein is CASSPPLAGYNEQFF. The CDR3 bases are TGTGCCAGCAGCCCTCCACTAGCGGGGTACAATGAGCAGTTCTTC.

The chain couples TRBV5-1 to TRBJ1-5; 7 bases are a match to TRBD1. Germline V CDR1 and CDR2: SGHRS, YFSETQ. CDR3 size: 15 residues. The V and J ends lost 3 bases and 3 bases, in that order; junction bases with no gene match: 6. CDR3 bases: TGCGCCAGCAGCTCCCCGGGACAGATCAATCAGCCCCAGCATTTT. Amino acid sequence: CASSSPGQINQPQHF.

This clone appeared a single time. The V gene is TRBV19, the J gene TRBJ1-2, with D perhaps matching TRBD1 (5 bases). Trimming left V 1 base short and J 6 bases short, with 12 bases between. The CDR3 runs to 14 residues. Germline CDR1 is LNHDA and CDR2 is SQIVND (reference sequence). The CDR3 sequence: CASSIGAGKHGYTF. The DNA of the CDR3 is TGTGCCAGTAGTATAGGGGCAGGGAAGCATGGCTACACCTTC.

This chain links TRBV9 with TRBJ2-1; 9 bases are shared with TRBD2. The CDR3 contains 18 residues. V lost 0 bases and J lost 6; bases outside the gene matches: 13. The V gene's germline CDR1 is SGDLS and CDR2 YYNGEE. DNA for the CDR3: TGTGCCAGCAGCGTAGGAAGGAGGGGCAGCGGGGGGTTCAATGAGCAGTTCTTC. It yields the protein CASSVGRRGSGGFNEQFF.

This rearrangement joins TRBV20-1 to TRBJ2-7; D call uncertain. Germline CDR1 is DFQATT and CDR2 is SNEGSKA (reference sequence). The CDR3 covers 11 residues. V lost 3 bases to trimming and J lost 6 bases, with 9 bases between them. As DNA, the CDR3 is TGCAGTGCTAGTGCCGGGTTCGAGCAGTACTTC. This encodes CSASAGFEQYF.

The CDR3 DNA reads as TGTGCCAGCCGACAGGACAGCTCCTACAATGAGCAGTTCTTC. It yields the protein CASRQDSSYNEQFF. The chain carries TRBV6-4 and TRBJ2-1, with D maybe TRBD1 (6 bases). This CDR3 is 14 amino acids long. V was clipped by 8 bases and J by 0 bases, with 11 bases between them. Germline values: CDR1 MRHNA, CDR2 SNTAGT.

The chain uses TRBV28 and TRBJ1-5; unclear D gene. The CDR3 has 14 residues. Trimming pared 4 bases from V and 4 bases from J, leaving 11 bases between. The germline V gene encodes CDR1 MDHEN and CDR2 SYDVKM. Here the CDR3 DNA reads TGTGCCAGCAGTTACCCCACAGCTAATCAGCCCCAGCATTTT. Its translation: CASSYPTANQPQHF.

The chain recombines TRBV2 with TRBJ1-5; D may be TRBD1 (5 bases). This CDR3 spans 13 amino acids. The ends were cut back, 3 bases at V and 5 bases at J, with 8 bases in the middle. Germline CDR1 and CDR2: SNHLY and FYNNEI. The CDR3 sequence is CASSDRGYQPQHF. In nucleotides, the CDR3 is TGTGCCAGCAGTGATAGGGGATATCAGCCCCAGCATTTT.

This chain uses TRBV4-1 with TRBJ1-3; D is possibly TRBD1 (6 bases). V was trimmed by 4 bases and J by 4 bases, leaving 26 bases between them. The CDR3 extends over 19 amino acids. The germline V gene encodes CDR1 MGHRA and CDR2 YSYEKL. CDR3 DNA: TGCGCCAGCAGCCTCTCGGGACTACGTGGGACGGGGGGCGGAAACACCATATATTTT. The encoded protein is CASSLSGLRGTGGGNTIYF.

The rearrangement uses TRBV5-1 and TRBJ1-2, with D maybe TRBD1 (6 bases). This CDR3 has 15 amino acids. CDR1 and CDR2 from the germline V gene are SGHRS and YFSETQ. Trimming left V 0 bases short and J 2 bases short, with 11 bases between. The CDR3 is CASSLGPGENYGYTF. The CDR3, as DNA: TGCGCCAGCAGCTTGGGTCCAGGGGAGAACTATGGCTACACCTTC.

The genes are TRBV29-1 and TRBJ1-2, with TRBD1 as a possible D gene (6 bases). The length of the CDR3 is 15 residues. The ends were cut back, 3 bases at V and 3 bases at J, with 17 bases in the middle. Germline V gene lookup returns CDR1 SQVTM and CDR2 ANQGSEA. CDR3 protein: CSVDGGGLSYYGYTF. Here the CDR3 DNA reads TGCAGCGTTGACGGCGGGGGCTTAAGCTACTATGGCTACACCTTC.

This rearrangement joins TRBV19 to TRBJ1-2, with D perhaps matching TRBD1 (6 bases). The V gene's germline CDR1 is LNHDA and CDR2 SQIVND (reference sequence). The CDR3 runs to 15 residues. V was clipped by 4 bases and J by 2 bases, with 14 bases between them. In DNA form, the CDR3 reads TGTGCCAGTAGTACTTCCCCGGGACAAAACTATGGCTACACCTTC. Residues: CASSTSPGQNYGYTF. The complete variable domain, with remaining parts taken from reference TRBV19 and TRBJ1-2, reads DGGITQSPKYLFRKEGQNVTLSCEQNLNHDAMYWYRQDPGQGLRLIYYSQIVNDFQKGDIAEGYSVSREKKESFPLTVTSAQKNPTAFYLCASSTSPGQNYGYTFGSGTRLTVV.

This chain uses TRBV7-2 with TRBJ2-1; no clear D gene. Germline V gene data show CDR1 as SGHTA and CDR2 as FQGNSA. This CDR3 is 15 amino acids long. V gave up 5 bases and J gave up 0 bases, with 11 bases separating them. CDR3 in amino acids: CASSLMPSSYNEQFF. The CDR3 coding sequence is TGTGCCAGCAGCCTAATGCCGAGCTCCTACAATGAGCAGTTCTTC.

In this sample, this clone turned up once. This chain links TRBV29-1 with TRBJ1-1; D might be TRBD1 (5 bases). Trimming shortened V by 4 bases and J by 0 bases, and 12 bases separated the two germline ends. The CDR3 runs to 14 residues. Germline-derived CDR1 and CDR2 are SQVTM and ANQGSEA. The CDR3 DNA reads TGCAGCGTTGGGGCTAGGACACTGAACACTGAAGCTTTCTTT. Translating it yields CSVGARTLNTEAFF.

This clone was counted between two and nine times. The chain has TRBV2 and TRBJ1-1, with D possibly being TRBD1 (5 bases). With 7 bases removed from V and 1 base from J, the gap between germline ends came to 10 bases. Germline V CDR1 and CDR2: SNHLY, FYNNEI. There are 13 residues in the CDR3. This chain's CDR3 is CASTPDTNTEAFF. CDR3 in DNA: TGTGCCAGCACTCCGGACACGAACACTGAAGCTTTCTTT.

The table lists this clone with a count of one. This sample includes further DNA sequences coding for the same CDR3. V gene TRBV9 combines with J gene TRBJ1-6; 8 nucleotides align to TRBD1. The CDR3 length is 16 residues. The germline CDR1 and CDR2 sequences are SGDLS and YYNGEE. V lost 3 bases to trimming and J lost 4 bases; unmatched junction nucleotides: 6. The CDR3 region is CASSDDRQGYNSPLHF. CDR3 nucleotide sequence: TGTGCCAGCAGCGACGACAGACAGGGGTATAATTCACCCCTCCACTTT.